The present TCR beta chain was sequenced within a study of identical twins (dated by TCRdb to between 2015 and 2016). Context from the whole study: TCR alpha and beta repertoires from monozygotic twins, unrelated adults of various ages and cord blood were deep-sequenced to test whether fetal clonotypes persist. To rule out contamination, the twin experiments were replicated at different times with different library preparation protocols. Study-wide findings and limitations: Invariant T cells such as MAIT and iNKT could partly confound zero-insertion analyses, though diverse VJ usage argued against this for most clonotypes. Abundant cord blood beta clonotypes carried fewer insertions; young adult naive repertoires showed a weaker similar trend, while memory repertoires showed none. Out-of-frame TCR alpha sharing in monozygotic twins was systematically underestimated by recombination models, whereas sharing between unrelated individuals was in agreement with the recombination models. Conclusions relied on cross-sectional statistical analysis, since the same donors could not be followed over many years. The excess sharing between twins in beta out-of-frame sequences was weaker because fewer shared sequences reduced the signal-to-noise ratio. Out-of-frame TCR alpha sequences shared between twins showed an excess of low generation-probability sequences compared with coincidental sharing between unrelated individuals.

This clonotype occurred many times. Its specific antigen is unknown. Qualities for individual bases were not recorded, and no much larger clone is one base off. Library generation was performed with 5' RACE. Sequencing relied on an Illumina HiSeq 2000. Template switching introduced a universal primer binding site; the final cDNA contained a unique molecular identifier, enabling accurate counting of TCR cDNA molecules. Specific primers in the conserved constant-segment region were used to synthesize first-strand cDNA for the TCR alpha and beta chains. Each cDNA library was double barcoded, with a SMART-Mk sample barcode plus Illumina barcodes, to control for contamination. TruSeq adapter sequences, together with Illumina sample barcodes, were added in two successive PCR steps. The TCR alpha and beta cDNA libraries were sequenced on the Illumina HiSeq platform using custom primers. From the authors' description of their analysis: Raw reads were processed with MiGEC to extract unique molecular identifiers, and MiXCR was used to determine CDR3 positions. Recombination models were inferred per individual with the repgenHMM and IGoR tools using an EM algorithm. Shared clonotype analysis was performed with the tcR package in R, normalizing sharing by the product of cloneset sizes. To study raw recombination free of thymic and clonal selection effects, out-of-frame nonproductive sequences were analyzed. TCRdb applied fastp at Q25 and MiXCR to the public reads, then kept only in-frame beta chains. All rows with the same CDR3 protein become a single entry with the most common DNA and genes. Clone size and V and J calls follow TCRdb, not the original study. This sample is represented by about 570,000 distinct CDR3 sequences; roughly 9.9% of them were singletons. The top ten constitute roughly 3% of the sample.

The cysteine opens and the phenylalanine closes a CDR3 of 10 amino acids. Only the CDR3 part of the read is kept: 30 bases, read in frame from the first base. CDR1 and CDR2 were assigned from the germline V gene as SGHTA and FQGNSA. At the junction V is shortened by 5 bases and J by 10 bases, with 6 bases in between. Every donor in the study was a healthy Caucasian. The twin cohort comprised three pairs of female monozygotic twins, all aged about 18 to 29 years. RNA for TCR libraries was isolated from peripheral blood mononuclear cells. The sample was also linked to a second study, of yellow fever vaccine responses in identical twins. As that second study puts it: The T cell response to vaccination in identical twins was reported by the authors to appear partly convergent and partly personalized. In the study, vaccine-responding T cell clones were precisely tracked in identical twins.

The sequenced material came from PBMCs. The rearrangement joined TRBV7-2 to TRBJ2-1; the D segment cannot be called with confidence. This TCR was sampled from a woman between 18 and 30 years old in good health. Here is the DNA: TGTGCCAGCAGCGAGAGAGAGCAGTTCTTC. Its protein product is CASSEREQFF.